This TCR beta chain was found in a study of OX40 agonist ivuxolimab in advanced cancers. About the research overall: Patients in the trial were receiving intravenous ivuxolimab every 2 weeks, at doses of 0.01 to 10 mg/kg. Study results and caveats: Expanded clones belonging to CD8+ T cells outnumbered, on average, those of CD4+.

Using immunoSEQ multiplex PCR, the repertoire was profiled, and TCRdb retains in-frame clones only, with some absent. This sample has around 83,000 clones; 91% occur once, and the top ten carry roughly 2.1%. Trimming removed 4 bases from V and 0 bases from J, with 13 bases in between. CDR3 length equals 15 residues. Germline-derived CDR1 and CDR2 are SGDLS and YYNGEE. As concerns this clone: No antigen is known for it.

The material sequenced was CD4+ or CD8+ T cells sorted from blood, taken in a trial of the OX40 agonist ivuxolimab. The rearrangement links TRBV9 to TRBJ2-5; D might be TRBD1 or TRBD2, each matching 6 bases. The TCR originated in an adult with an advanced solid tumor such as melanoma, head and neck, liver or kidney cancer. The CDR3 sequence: CASSPQGGNQETQYF. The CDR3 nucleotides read TGTGCCAGCAGCCCCCAAGGGGGGAACCAAGAGACCCAGTACTTC.